This is a list of T cell receptor beta chains from one sample in a study of T cell changes during pregnancy in multiple sclerosis. TCRdb's copy holds only in-frame clones and misses some; the assay was immunoSEQ multiplex PCR. The sample holds roughly 87,000 clones, about 89% seen once. The specimen comprised PBMCs, sampled in the first trimester of pregnancy. All receptors derive from a female donor in good health, serving as a control in a pregnancy study. Some clones in this sample may be carry-over from other donors' samples. CDR3s include the opening cysteine and the closing phenylalanine or tryptophan.

TRBV10-3,CAISESRRERGNIQYF
TRBV6-5,CASSYSGRGISGYTF
TRBV9,CASSVAGSGELFF
TRBV5-1,CASSLVAGYGYTF
TRBV11-1,CASSRTSGISEQFF
TRBV11-2,CASSSRLAGGDTQYF
TRBV28,CASSNGRVEKLFF
TRBV28,CASSARQVPFYGYTF
TRBV30,CAWSGGGDEQYF
TRBV5-1,CASSLGGLAGGGEQFF
TRBV28,CASSYRDSRAARTYEQYF
TRBV19,CASSIPGGRTYEQYF